This TCR beta chain was obtained from a study of cytomegalovirus exposure and HLA in healthy donors. The V and J ends lost 6 bases and 3 bases, in that order; junction bases with no gene match: 7. This CDR3 has 15 amino acids. Germline V lookup: CDR1 MNHNY, CDR2 SVGAGI (reference sequence). Amplification used 60 Vbeta primers and 13 Jbeta primers. This table comes from immunoSEQ multiplex PCR, and its TCRdb copy is limited to in-frame clones, with some not included. The sample lists about 270,000 clones, 72% seen once, with roughly 2.4% in the top ten. The V and J genes are TRBV6-6 and TRBJ2-3; TRBD1 agrees at 9 bases. Sequencing was performed on PBMCs. This sequence originates from a female donor in good health and CMV-seronegative. The CDR3 DNA reads TGTGCCAGCAGCACCGGGACAGGGCATACAGATACGCAGTATTTT. Translated: CASSTGTGHTDTQYF.